This T cell receptor (beta chain) was obtained from a study of cytomegalovirus exposure and HLA in healthy donors. Germline CDR1 SEHNR, CDR2 FQNEAQ (reference sequence). Trimming left V 4 bases short and J 8 bases short, with 17 bases between. This CDR3 has 15 amino acids. PCR was performed using 60 Vbeta and 13 Jbeta primers. Sequenced by immunoSEQ multiplex PCR; TCRdb stores in-frame clones only, minus some. The sample lists 200,000 or so clones, nearly 80% seen once, with around 2% in the top ten. The V call is TRBV7-9, the J call TRBJ1-4, with a tentative D call TRBD1 (6 bases). The sample comprised PBMCs. This TCR derives from a man younger than 35 in good health and CMV-seronegative. The CDR3 DNA is TGTGCCAGCAGCTACGGGGACACTCCCGGCGAAAAACTGTTTTTT. Encoded protein: CASSYGDTPGEKLFF.